This T cell receptor (beta chain) is drawn from a study of blood T cell repertoires in COVID-19. Whole-study context: Sample material is recorded as cDNA or gDNA derived from T cells, B-cell-depleted T cells, or PBMCs.

This CDR3 contains 14 residues. V lost 0 bases to trimming and J lost 5 bases, with 8 bases between them. Looked up from germline, CDR1 is SEHNR and CDR2 is FQNEAQ (reference sequence). Under the authors' procedure: The assay estimated nucleated cells by amplifying reference gene primers. The protocol was immunoSEQ multiplex PCR, while the TCRdb copy is restricted to in-frame clones and leaves out a portion. V and J calls and clone size are given by that table; D and trimming were obtained from the DNA. The sample holds about 200,000 clones; 88% are singletons and the top ten take 1.5% to 2%. This receptor was taken from a man younger than 35 with active or convalescent COVID-19. V usage is TRBV7-9 and J usage is TRBJ1-5; the D is unclear. The sequenced material came from peripheral blood. The DNA of the CDR3 is TGTGCCAGCAGCTTAGCTATAAGCGATCAGCCCCAGCATTTT. Translated: CASSLAISDQPQHF.